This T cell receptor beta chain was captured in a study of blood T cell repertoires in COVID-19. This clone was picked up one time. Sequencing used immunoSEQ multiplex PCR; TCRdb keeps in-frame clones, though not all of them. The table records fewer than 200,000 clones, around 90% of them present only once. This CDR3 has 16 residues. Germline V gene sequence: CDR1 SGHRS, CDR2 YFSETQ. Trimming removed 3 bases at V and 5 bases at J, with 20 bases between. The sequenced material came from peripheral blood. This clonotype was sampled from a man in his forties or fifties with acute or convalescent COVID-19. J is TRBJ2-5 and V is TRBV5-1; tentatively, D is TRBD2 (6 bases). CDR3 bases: TGCGCCAGCAGCTCCGACCCCCCAAGGGCGGGGGAGACCCAGTACTTC. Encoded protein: CASSSDPPRAGETQYF.